These 30 T cell receptor beta chains were sequenced from one sample in a study of shared clonotypes between healthy human individuals. Libraries were prepared by immunoSEQ multiplex PCR; TCRdb keeps only in-frame clonotypes and omits some of them. The sample holds roughly 2.2 million clones, roughly 92% seen once. Material: naive CD4+ T cells from PBMCs. The subset denotes: CD45RA+ positively selected. Receptor source: a man between 18 and 29 years old in good health. Some clones in this sample may be carry-over from other donors' samples.

J is TRBJ2-5 and V is TRBV7-2; D perhaps matches TRBD1 (6 bases). V was pared by 5 bases and J by 5 bases, with 12 bases between. This CDR3 is 13 amino acids long. The germline V gene encodes CDR1 SGHTA and CDR2 FQGNSA. In DNA, the CDR3 is TGTGCCAGCAGCCAGGGGAATAGGGAGACCCAGTACTTC. The encoded protein is CASSQGNRETQYF. The full variable domain, in which reference TRBV7-2 and TRBJ2-5 provide the parts outside the CDR3, is GAGVSQSPSNKVTEKGKDVELRCDPISGHTALYWYRQSLGQGLEFLIYFQGNSAPDKSGLPSDRFSAERTGGSVSTLTIQRTQQEDSAVYLCASSQGNRETQYFGPGTRLLVL.

The chain combines TRBV2 with TRBJ1-3; 9 positions agree with TRBD1. Trimming cost V 3 bases and J 2 bases; bases outside gene matches: 5. The germline V gene encodes CDR1 SNHLY and CDR2 FYNNEI. This CDR3 has 16 residues. In DNA, the CDR3 is TGTGCCAGCAGTGAGACAGGGACAGGGACTGGAAACACCATATATTTT. Translation: CASSETGTGTGNTIYF.

The rearrangement joins TRBV4-3 to TRBJ2-4; 9 nucleotides match TRBD1. Germline V gives CDR1 LGHNA, CDR2 YSLEER. V gave up 0 bases and J gave up 1 base; unmatched junction bases: 4. The CDR3 extends over 17 amino acids. The CDR3 region has the DNA TGCGCCAGCAGCCAAGATAGGGACAGGGTTGCCAAAAACATTCAGTACTTC. This codes for CASSQDRDRVAKNIQYF.

In the case of this clone: This CDR3 is also generated by other DNA sequences in the sample. The chain employs TRBV28 and TRBJ2-7; D is unclear. V was cut by 6 bases and J by 0 bases, with 3 bases left in between. The CDR3 consists of 11 residues. Germline V gene data show CDR1 as MDHEN and CDR2 as SYDVKM. CDR3 sequence reads: CASSYSYEQYF. The CDR3 bases are TGTGCCAGCAGCTACTCCTACGAGCAGTACTTC.

The rearrangement joins TRBV7-3 to TRBJ2-5; D unclear. Germline CDR1 reads SGHTA; CDR2 reads FQGTGA. The CDR3 runs 14 residues. Trimming stripped 1 base from V and 0 bases from J, with 6 bases between. The CDR3 sequence is CASSLNPYQETQYF. In nucleotides, the CDR3 is TGTGCCAGCAGCTTAAACCCGTACCAAGAGACCCAGTACTTC.

J is TRBJ2-7 and V is TRBV27; 7 bases are a match to TRBD1. After removal of 5 bases from V and 1 base from J, the junction contained 8 bases not matched to a gene. CDR1 MNHEY and CDR2 SMNVEV come from the germline V gene (reference sequence). The CDR3 runs to 15 residues. Here the CDR3 DNA reads TGTGCCAGCAGTCCGGACAGGATAGGATCCTACGAGCAGTACTTC. Translating gives CASSPDRIGSYEQYF.

The rearrangement uses TRBV28 and TRBJ1-5; D not certain. CDR3 length: 12 amino acids. Germline CDR1 reads MDHEN; CDR2 reads SYDVKM. Trimming took off 8 bases at V and 7 bases at J, with 12 bases between the two ends. The CDR3 spells CASAVTNQPQHF. The CDR3 nucleotides read TGTGCCAGCGCCGTGACTAACCAGCCCCAGCATTTT.

This chain connects TRBV4-1 to TRBJ2-7; 7 bases match TRBD2. CDR1 is MGHRA and CDR2 is YSYEKL in the germline V gene. The CDR3 runs 14 residues. V lost 2 bases and J lost 3; bases outside the gene matches: 4. CDR3 DNA: TGCGCCAGCAGCCAAATCCAGCGGGACTACGAGCAGTACTTC. Protein: CASSQIQRDYEQYF.

The rearrangement joins TRBV2 to TRBJ1-1; D is unclear. The CDR3 totals 14 residues. Deletions cut 4 bases from V and 10 bases from J, with 19 bases between. Germline V CDR1 and CDR2: SNHLY, FYNNEI. Here the CDR3 reads CASSVAVVRVPAFF. CDR3 in DNA: TGTGCCAGCAGTGTGGCAGTAGTAAGGGTGCCAGCTTTCTTT.

This clone has a handful of counts. This same CDR3 is encoded by further DNA sequences in the sample. The rearrangement joins TRBV27 to TRBJ2-7, with 7 bases identical to TRBD2. The ends lost 1 base at V and 0 bases at J; junction bases unmatched: 3. The CDR3 loop spans 15 amino acids. Germline CDR1 reads MNHEY; CDR2 reads SMNVEV (reference sequence). CDR3 sequence: CASSLLGGSSYEQYF. CDR3 DNA sequence: TGTGCCAGCAGTTTATTGGGCGGGAGCTCCTACGAGCAGTACTTC.

The chain has TRBV28 and TRBJ2-3; 7 bases line up with TRBD2. Germline values: CDR1 MDHEN, CDR2 SYDVKM. This CDR3 contains 15 residues. After removal of 6 bases from V and 5 bases from J, the junction contained 11 bases not matched to a gene. This chain's CDR3 is CASRTLAVGLDTQYF. Here the CDR3 DNA reads TGTGCCAGCAGAACCCTAGCGGTTGGACTAGATACGCAGTATTTT.

The chain couples TRBV10-3 to TRBJ1-3; D is undetermined. The CDR3 extends over 13 amino acids. The germline V gene encodes CDR1 ENHRY and CDR2 SYGVKD. V dropped 8 bases and J dropped 0 bases, with 8 bases sitting between them. The CDR3 loop is CAIRTASGNTIYF. The CDR3 DNA follows: TGTGCCATCCGGACGGCCTCTGGAAACACCATATATTTT.

V gene TRBV6-6 combines with J gene TRBJ2-3, with a tentative D call TRBD2 (6 bases). Trimming stripped 6 bases from V and 2 bases from J, with 9 bases between. Germline loops: CDR1 MNHNY, CDR2 SVGAGI (reference sequence). This CDR3 comprises 13 residues. CDR3 DNA: TGTGCCAGCAGGCGGGACCCCACAGATACGCAGTATTTT. It encodes CASRRDPTDTQYF.

This rearrangement joins TRBV19 to TRBJ1-2; TRBD1 aligns across 8 bases. This CDR3 is 13 amino acids long. The junction had 4 bases not matched to a gene; V was cut back by 3 bases and J by 7 bases. The germline gives CDR1 LNHDA, CDR2 SQIVND (reference sequence). The CDR3 DNA reads TGTGCCAGTAGTATCCAGGGGGCTGGTGGCTACACCTTC. Amino acids: CASSIQGAGGYTF.

The chain combines TRBV4-1 with TRBJ2-1; the match to TRBD2 covers 7 bases. V shed 4 bases, J shed 5 bases, and the junction held 8 bases outside the gene matches. CDR1 and CDR2 (germline): MGHRA, YSYEKL. The length of the CDR3 is 15 residues. For the CDR3, the DNA is TGCGCCAGCAGCCGCTTGGCGGGAGTAGACAATGAGCAGTTCTTC. This encodes CASSRLAGVDNEQFF.

This clone came up once. The chain employs TRBV28 and TRBJ2-3; D call uncertain. The V gene's germline CDR1 is MDHEN and CDR2 SYDVKM. The CDR3 covers 13 residues. V was pared by 11 bases and J by 0 bases, with 12 bases between. In nucleotides, the CDR3 is TGTGCCTCCGGCCAGGAGAGCACAGATACGCAGTATTTT. Amino acids: CASGQESTDTQYF.

The V and J genes are TRBV6-1 and TRBJ1-2; TRBD1 agrees at 7 bases. V was pared by 7 bases and J by 2 bases, with 4 bases of the junction left unmatched. The CDR3 length is 13 residues. From germline, CDR1 is MNHNS and CDR2 SASEGT. The CDR3 bases are TGTGCCAGCATCCCGACAGGGAACTATGGCTACACCTTC. This sequence encodes CASIPTGNYGYTF.

The rearrangement uses TRBV9 and TRBJ2-7; D may be TRBD1 or TRBD2 (5 bases each). Trimming left V 4 bases short and J 2 bases short, with 19 bases between. Germline lookup yields CDR1 SGDLS and CDR2 YYNGEE. The CDR3 extends over 16 amino acids. CDR3 nucleotides: TGTGCCAGCAGCTCCGACGTCCGGGGCACAACCTACGAGCAGTACTTC. This gives the protein CASSSDVRGTTYEQYF.

The chain couples TRBV2 to TRBJ2-1, with D possibly matching TRBD2 (6 bases). V was clipped by 8 bases and J by 6 bases, with 14 bases between them. The CDR3 totals 13 residues. Germline lookup yields CDR1 SNHLY and CDR2 FYNNEI. The chain's CDR3 is CASALEGGNEQFF. The CDR3 bases are TGTGCCAGCGCCTTGGAGGGAGGCAATGAGCAGTTCTTC. Full variable domain (rest looked up from reference TRBV2 and TRBJ2-1): EPEVTQTPSHQVTQMGQEVILRCVPISNHLYFYWYRQILGQKVEFLVSFYNNEISEKSEIFDDQFSVERPDGSNFTLKIRSTKLEDSAMYFCASALEGGNEQFFGPGTRLTVL.

V and J are TRBV18 and TRBJ2-7; D might be TRBD1 (6 bases). The V end lost 4 bases, the J end lost 3 bases, and 13 bases lay between the germline ends. Germline V lookup: CDR1 KGHSH, CDR2 LQKENI. The CDR3 extends over 14 amino acids. The CDR3 spells CASSRQGLGYEQYF. The DNA for the CDR3 is TGTGCCAGCTCACGGCAGGGGTTGGGCTACGAGCAGTACTTC. Based on the CDR3 plus reference TRBV18 and TRBJ2-7, the full variable domain is NAGVMQNPRHLVRRRGQEARLRCSPMKGHSHVYWYRQLPEEGLKFMVYLQKENIIDESGMPKERFSAEFPKEGPSILRIQQVVRGDSAAYFCASSRQGLGYEQYFGPGTRLTVT.

For this clone: Other DNA sequences in this specimen translate into the identical CDR3. The V call is TRBV20-1, the J call TRBJ2-7; no clear D gene. CDR1 and CDR2 (germline): DFQATT, SNEGSKA (reference sequence). This CDR3 has 10 amino acids. With 6 bases removed from V and 5 bases from J, the gap between germline ends came to 8 bases. CDR3 DNA sequence: TGCAGTGCCCTCCTGAACGAGCAGTACTTC. It specifies CSALLNEQYF.

The V gene is TRBV6-4, the J gene TRBJ2-5; TRBD2 might be the D (6 bases). CDR3 length: 16 amino acids. Per the germline V gene, CDR1 is MRHNA and CDR2 is SNTAGT. Trimming left V 4 bases short and J 5 bases short, with 20 bases between. As DNA, the CDR3 is TGTGCCAGCAGTGTAGGTAGCGGTTACTATTCGGAGACCCAGTACTTC. It codes for CASSVGSGYYSETQYF.

The CDR3: CASSLFRTSGQETQYF. In DNA form, the CDR3 reads TGTGCCAGCAGCTTATTTCGAACTAGCGGTCAAGAGACCCAGTACTTC. The chain is built from TRBV7-3 and TRBJ2-5; 8 positions match TRBD2. The trim removed 2 bases at V and 2 bases at J, leaving 7 bases unmatched. The CDR3 is 16 amino acids. Germline CDR1 SGHTA, CDR2 FQGTGA.

V is TRBV4-1 and J is TRBJ2-7, with TRBD1 matching 10 bases. The CDR3 is 16 amino acids. Germline V gene data show CDR1 as MGHRA and CDR2 as YSYEKL. V dropped 4 bases and J dropped 3; count of bases not matched to a gene: 9. This CDR3 reads CASSLYSGTGDYEQYF. CDR3 sequence (DNA): TGCGCCAGCAGCCTCTACTCCGGGACAGGGGACTACGAGCAGTACTTC.

The J gene is TRBJ2-7, the V gene TRBV6-5, with 16 nucleotides matching TRBD2. Germline V lookup: CDR1 MNHEY, CDR2 SVGAGI. V trimming: 6 bases; J trimming: 2 bases; junction bases outside the gene matches: 1. This CDR3 has 15 amino acids. CDR3 in amino acids: CASRGLAGGPYEQYF. The CDR3 DNA follows: TGTGCCAGCAGGGGACTAGCGGGAGGGCCCTACGAGCAGTACTTC.

The J gene is TRBJ2-7, the V gene TRBV7-2, with D unresolved. CDR1 SGHTA and CDR2 FQGNSA come from the germline V gene. CDR3 length: 14 amino acids. The germline V and J ends were trimmed by 1 base and 3 bases, with 10 bases remaining between them. Written as DNA, the CDR3 is TGTGCCAGCAGCTTAGGCTGGGCCAACTACGAGCAGTACTTC. It specifies CASSLGWANYEQYF.

The gene calls are TRBV15 and TRBJ2-7; a weak D match, TRBD1 (5 bases). Trimming pared 4 bases from V and 1 base from J, leaving 8 bases between. The CDR3 covers 13 residues. Germline CDR1 reads LNHNV; CDR2 reads YYDKDF (reference sequence). The CDR3 DNA reads TGTGCCACCAGCATTGGGGCATCCTACGAGCAGTACTTC. This sequence encodes CATSIGASYEQYF.

The V call is TRBV9, the J call TRBJ2-3, with 9 bases aligning to TRBD2. CDR3 size: 17 residues. V shed 0 bases, J shed 5 bases, and the junction held 10 bases outside the gene matches. Germline V gene data show CDR1 as SGDLS and CDR2 as YYNGEE. The CDR3 sequence: CASSVGTSDSRGDTQYF. DNA for the CDR3: TGTGCCAGCAGCGTAGGGACTAGCGACTCACGAGGAGATACGCAGTATTTT.

V usage is TRBV7-3 and J usage is TRBJ2-2; the D call may be TRBD1 or TRBD2 (5 bases each). V was clipped by 0 bases and J by 3 bases, with 8 bases between them. The CDR3 runs to 15 residues. The germline V gene has CDR1 SGHTA and CDR2 FQGTGA. CDR3 residues: CASSLTGDHTGELFF. In DNA form, the CDR3 reads TGTGCCAGCAGCTTAACGGGGGACCACACCGGGGAGCTGTTTTTT.

V is TRBV4-3 and J is TRBJ2-1, with D tentatively TRBD2 (6 bases). Trimming pared 1 base from V and 5 bases from J, leaving 6 bases between. Looked up from germline, CDR1 is LGHNA and CDR2 is YSLEER. The CDR3 spans 13 residues. CDR3 DNA: TGCGCCAGCAGCCAAGGGGGGGACAATGAGCAGTTCTTC. Translating it yields CASSQGGDNEQFF.